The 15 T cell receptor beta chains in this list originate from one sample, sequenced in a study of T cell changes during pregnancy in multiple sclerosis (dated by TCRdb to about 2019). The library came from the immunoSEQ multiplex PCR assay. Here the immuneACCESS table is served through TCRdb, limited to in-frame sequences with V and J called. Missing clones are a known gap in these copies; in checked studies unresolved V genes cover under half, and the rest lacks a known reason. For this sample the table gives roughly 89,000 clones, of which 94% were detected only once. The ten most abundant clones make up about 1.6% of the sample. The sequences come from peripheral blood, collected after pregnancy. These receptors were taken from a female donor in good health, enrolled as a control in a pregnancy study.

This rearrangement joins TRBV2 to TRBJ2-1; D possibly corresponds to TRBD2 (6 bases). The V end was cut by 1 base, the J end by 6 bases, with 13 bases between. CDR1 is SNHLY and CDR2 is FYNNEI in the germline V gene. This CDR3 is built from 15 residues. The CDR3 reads CASSEGGGTSNEQFF. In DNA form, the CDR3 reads TGTGCCAGCAGTGAAGGAGGCGGGACGAGCAATGAGCAGTTCTTC.

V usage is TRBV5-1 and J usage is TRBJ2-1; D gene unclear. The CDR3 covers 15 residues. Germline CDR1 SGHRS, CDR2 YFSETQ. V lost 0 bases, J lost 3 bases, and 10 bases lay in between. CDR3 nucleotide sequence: TGCGCCAGCAGCTTGGGCACAGTTGGCTACAATGAGCAGTTCTTC. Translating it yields CASSLGTVGYNEQFF.

CDR3 residues: CASSIGLAGANTQYF. CDR3 in DNA: TGTGCCAGTAGTATAGGCCTAGCGGGAGCAAATACGCAGTATTTT. The chain combines TRBV19 with TRBJ2-3, with 10 nucleotides matching TRBD2. In germline, CDR1 is LNHDA, CDR2 SQIVND (reference sequence). Trimming took 1 base from V and 7 from J; bases not matched to a gene: 5. The CDR3 is made up of 15 amino acids.

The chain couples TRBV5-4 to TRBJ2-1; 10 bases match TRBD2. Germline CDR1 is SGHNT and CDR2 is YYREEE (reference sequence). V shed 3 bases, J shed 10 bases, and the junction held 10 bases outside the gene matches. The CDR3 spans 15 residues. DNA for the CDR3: TGTGCCAGCAGCTCCTCTAGCGGGAGTTTTGGAGAGCAGTTCTTC. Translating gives CASSSSSGSFGEQFF.

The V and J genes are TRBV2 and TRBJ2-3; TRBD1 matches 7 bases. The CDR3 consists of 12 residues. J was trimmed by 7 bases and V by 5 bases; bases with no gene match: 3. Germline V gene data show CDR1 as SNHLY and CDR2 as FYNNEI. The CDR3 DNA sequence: TGTGCCAGCAGTTCACAGGGGCATACGCAGTATTTT. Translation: CASSSQGHTQYF.

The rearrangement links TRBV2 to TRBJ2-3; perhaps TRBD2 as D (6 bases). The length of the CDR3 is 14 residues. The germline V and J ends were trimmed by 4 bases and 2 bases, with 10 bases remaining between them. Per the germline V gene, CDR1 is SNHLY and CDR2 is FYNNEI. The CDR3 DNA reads TGTGCCAGCAGTGCGGGAGAAAACACAGATACGCAGTATTTT. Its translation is CASSAGENTDTQYF.

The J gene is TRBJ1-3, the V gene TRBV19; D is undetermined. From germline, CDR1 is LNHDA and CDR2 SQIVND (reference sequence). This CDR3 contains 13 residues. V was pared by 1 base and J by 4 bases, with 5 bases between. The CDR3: CASSIVAGNTIYF. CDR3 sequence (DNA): TGTGCCAGTAGTATAGTGGCCGGAAACACCATATATTTT.

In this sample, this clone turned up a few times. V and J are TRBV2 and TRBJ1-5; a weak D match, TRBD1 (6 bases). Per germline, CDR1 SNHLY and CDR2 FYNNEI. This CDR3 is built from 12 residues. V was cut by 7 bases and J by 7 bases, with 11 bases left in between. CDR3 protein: CASITGRQPQHF. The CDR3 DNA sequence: TGTGCCAGCATTACAGGGCGGCAGCCCCAGCATTTT.

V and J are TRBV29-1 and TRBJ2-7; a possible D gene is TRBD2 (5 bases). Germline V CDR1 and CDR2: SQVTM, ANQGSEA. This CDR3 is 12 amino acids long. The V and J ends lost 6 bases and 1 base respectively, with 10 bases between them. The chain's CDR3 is CSVSGYSYEQYF. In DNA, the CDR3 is TGCAGCGTCAGCGGATATTCCTACGAGCAGTACTTC.

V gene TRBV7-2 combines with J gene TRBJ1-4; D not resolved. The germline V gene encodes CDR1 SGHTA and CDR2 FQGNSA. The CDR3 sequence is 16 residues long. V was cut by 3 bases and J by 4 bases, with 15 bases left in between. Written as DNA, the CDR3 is TGTGCCAGCAGCTTCCCCAATAGGGAGGGTAATGAAAAACTGTTTTTT. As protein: CASSFPNREGNEKLFF.

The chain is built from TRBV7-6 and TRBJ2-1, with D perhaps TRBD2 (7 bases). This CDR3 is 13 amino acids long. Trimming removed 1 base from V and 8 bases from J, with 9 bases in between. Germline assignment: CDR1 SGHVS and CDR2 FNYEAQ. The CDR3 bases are TGTGCCAGCAGCTTAGGGGGGGGCGATGAGCAGTTCTTC. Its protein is CASSLGGGDEQFF.

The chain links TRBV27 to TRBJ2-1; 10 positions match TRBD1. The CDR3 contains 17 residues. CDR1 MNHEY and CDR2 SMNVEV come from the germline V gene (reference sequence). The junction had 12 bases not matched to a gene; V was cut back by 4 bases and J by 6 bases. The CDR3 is CASSSIVWDRGSNEQFF. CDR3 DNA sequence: TGTGCCAGCAGTTCGATCGTTTGGGACAGGGGTTCCAATGAGCAGTTCTTC.

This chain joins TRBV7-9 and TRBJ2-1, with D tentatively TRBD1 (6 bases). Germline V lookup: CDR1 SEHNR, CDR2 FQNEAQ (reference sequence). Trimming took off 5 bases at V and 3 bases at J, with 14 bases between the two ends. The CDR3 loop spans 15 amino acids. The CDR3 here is CASSPPQGNYNEQFF. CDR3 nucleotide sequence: TGTGCCAGCAGCCCCCCCCAGGGGAACTACAATGAGCAGTTCTTC.

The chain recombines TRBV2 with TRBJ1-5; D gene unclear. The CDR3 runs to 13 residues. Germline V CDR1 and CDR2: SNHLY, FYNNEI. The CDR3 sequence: CAKGGFRNQPQHF. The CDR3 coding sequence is TGTGCTAAGGGAGGATTTCGCAATCAGCCCCAGCATTTT. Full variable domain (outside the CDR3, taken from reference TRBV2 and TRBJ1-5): EPEVTQTPSHQVTQMGQEVILRCVPISNHLYFYWYRQILGQKVEFLVSFYNNEISEKSEIFDDQFSVERPDGSNFTLKIRSTKLEDSAMYFCAKGGFRNQPQHFGDGTRLSIL.

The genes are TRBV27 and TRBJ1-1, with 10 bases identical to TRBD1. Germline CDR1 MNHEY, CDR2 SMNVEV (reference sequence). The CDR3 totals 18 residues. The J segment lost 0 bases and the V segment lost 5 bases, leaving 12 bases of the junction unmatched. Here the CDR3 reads CASSPTGGASYMNTEAFF. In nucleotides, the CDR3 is TGTGCCAGCAGTCCGACAGGGGGCGCTTCATACATGAACACTGAAGCTTTCTTT.